This is a list of T cell receptor beta chains from one sample in a study of blood T cell repertoires in COVID-19. Only in-frame clones appear in the TCRdb table, and some are missing; sequencing was by immunoSEQ multiplex PCR. The profile shows 90,000 or so clones, more than 75% of them singletons. Sample: peripheral blood. The origin of the receptors is a human donor in a cohort sampled during active COVID-19. Both conserved end residues are part of each CDR3. Fields, in order: V gene, clone size, J gene, D gene, CDR3 protein, CDR3 DNA. D genes are given only for firm matches. For some rows the clone size is stated as once, few or many, or as a class when expanded; others skip it.

TRBV10-1	.	TRBJ2-1	.	CASLESRDQFF	TGCGCCAGCTTGGAATCCCGGGATCAGTTCTTC
TRBV9	.	TRBJ2-7	TRBD2	CASSGRTSASYEQYF	TGTGCCAGCAGCGGCCGGACTAGCGCGTCCTACGAGCAGTACTTC
TRBV7-9	.	TRBJ2-1	TRBD2	CASTSAGRTHEQFF	TGTGCCAGCACCTCAGCGGGACGTACGCATGAGCAGTTCTTC
TRBV19	.	TRBJ2-1	TRBD2	CASRRFGGGLNEQFF	TGTGCCAGTAGACGCTTTGGGGGGGGTCTCAATGAGCAGTTCTTC
TRBV6-5	.	TRBJ1-1	.	CASSYLLQGTEAFF	TGTGCCAGCAGTTACTTGCTCCAGGGGACTGAAGCTTTCTTT
TRBV30	.	TRBJ2-7	TRBD2	CAWSVPSGSYEQYF	TGTGCCTGGAGTGTTCCTAGCGGGAGTTACGAGCAGTACTTC
TRBV7-9	.	TRBJ2-2	.	CASSFYIWGGTGELFF	TGTGCCAGCAGCTTTTACATTTGGGGAGGAACCGGGGAGCTGTTTTTT
TRBV6-1	.	TRBJ2-7	.	CASSEEQAYF	TGTGCCAGCAGTGAAGAACAGGCTTACTTC
TRBV27	once	TRBJ2-5	TRBD2	CASSLFGLAGGETQYF	TGTGCCAGCAGTTTGTTCGGGCTAGCGGGGGGAGAGACCCAGTACTTC
TRBV6-4	.	TRBJ1-1	TRBD1	CASSEPRGFDTEAFF	TGTGCCAGCAGTGAGCCCAGGGGGTTCGACACTGAAGCTTTCTTT
TRBV11-2	.	TRBJ2-1	TRBD2	CASSSPGGIAGGDNEQFF	TGTGCCAGCAGCTCCCCCGGGGGGATAGCGGGAGGAGATAATGAGCAGTTCTTC
TRBV12-3/TRBV12-4	.	TRBJ1-2	.	CASSGGYGYTF	TGTGCCAGCAGCGGGGGGTATGGCTACACCTTC
TRBV7-2	.	TRBJ2-2	TRBD2	CASSSRSGRLVGTGELFF	TGTGCCAGCAGCTCCAGGAGCGGGAGGTTGGTGGGAACCGGGGAGCTGTTTTTT
TRBV2	.	TRBJ1-2	.	CASSGGASYGYTF	TGTGCCAGCAGTGGCGGAGCCAGCTATGGCTACACCTTC
TRBV6-5	.	TRBJ1-4	.	CASSFRLPTNEKLFF	TGTGCCAGCAGTTTTCGACTGCCAACTAATGAAAAACTGTTTTTT
TRBV7-6	.	TRBJ1-4	.	CASSLWGESNEKLFF	TGTGCCAGCAGCTTATGGGGGGAGTCTAATGAAAAACTGTTTTTT
TRBV19	.	TRBJ2-7	TRBD1	CASSIGQGVLYEQYF	TGTGCCAGTAGTATCGGCCAGGGGGTACTCTACGAGCAGTACTTC
TRBV10-3	.	TRBJ1-1	.	CAISEAGTEAFF	TGTGCCATCAGTGAAGCGGGCACTGAAGCTTTCTTT
TRBV18	.	TRBJ2-5	TRBD2	CASSPMLAGETQYF	TGTGCCAGCTCACCGATGTTAGCGGGAGAGACCCAGTACTTC
TRBV7-9	.	TRBJ2-3	TRBD2	CASSQRGGTDTQYF	TGTGCCAGCAGTCAACGGGGAGGGACAGATACGCAGTATTTT
TRBV6-5	.	TRBJ2-4	.	CASSYSLSAKNIQYF	TGTGCCAGCAGTTACTCTTTGTCGGCCAAAAACATTCAGTACTTC
TRBV10-3	.	TRBJ2-2	.	CAIRSSGESGELFF	TGTGCCATCAGGTCCTCAGGGGAATCCGGGGAGCTGTTTTTT
TRBV6-6	.	TRBJ2-6	TRBD1	CASRPGQAGANVLTF	TGTGCCAGCAGGCCTGGACAGGCTGGGGCCAACGTCCTGACTTTC
TRBV10-2	.	TRBJ1-6	TRBD1	CASSEAPGTGLNSPLHF	TGCGCCAGCAGTGAGGCGCCCGGGACAGGGCTTAATTCACCCCTCCACTTT
TRBV28	.	TRBJ2-1	.	CASSSAGFEQFF	TGTGCCAGCAGTTCAGCGGGTTTTGAGCAGTTCTTC
TRBV7-2	.	TRBJ2-4	TRBD1	CASSLGQGAPGNIQYF	TGTGCCAGCAGCCTGGGACAGGGAGCGCCTGGCAACATTCAGTACTTC
TRBV27	.	TRBJ2-2	.	CASSFGGVTGELFF	TGTGCCAGCAGTTTTGGAGGGGTAACCGGGGAGCTGTTTTTT
TRBV29-1	.	TRBJ2-1	.	CSVAGGSYNEQFF	TGCAGCGTTGCCGGGGGATCGTACAATGAGCAGTTCTTC
TRBV19	.	TRBJ1-6	.	CASRYIGANSPLHF	TGTGCCAGTAGGTACATAGGGGCCAATTCACCCCTCCACTTT
TRBV2	once	TRBJ2-2	.	CASSDLYLDTGELFF	TGTGCCAGCAGTGACCTTTACCTAGACACCGGGGAGCTGTTTTTT
TRBV21-1	.	TRBJ2-1	.	CASSDSEQGTAYNEQFF	TGTGCCAGCAGCGACTCCGAACAGGGGACCGCTTACAATGAGCAGTTCTTC
TRBV29-1	once	TRBJ2-3	.	CSVAEGARSTDTQYF	TGCAGCGTTGCGGAGGGCGCTAGGAGCACAGATACGCAGTATTTT
TRBV28	.	TRBJ1-2	.	CASKNKLQNYGYTF	TGTGCCAGCAAGAACAAACTACAAAACTATGGCTACACCTTC
TRBV28	.	TRBJ2-7	TRBD1	CASSPQGVEQYF	TGTGCCAGCAGCCCACAGGGGGTCGAGCAGTACTTC
TRBV4-3	.	TRBJ2-3	.	CASSQEWGRGVDTQYF	TGCGCCAGCAGCCAAGAATGGGGCAGGGGAGTAGATACGCAGTATTTT
TRBV5-1	.	TRBJ2-7	.	CASSLNSYEQYF	TGCGCCAGCAGTTTAAATTCCTACGAGCAGTACTTC
TRBV2	.	TRBJ2-1	.	CASSRGHREQFF	TGTGCCAGCAGTCGAGGACACCGTGAGCAGTTCTTC
TRBV5-1	once	TRBJ2-4	.	CASSLDVKPNIQYF	TGCGCCAGCAGCTTGGATGTAAAGCCGAACATTCAGTACTTC
TRBV11-2	.	TRBJ1-2	.	CASSTRGGYTF	TGTGCCAGCAGTACCCGGGGGGGCTACACCTTC
TRBV28	.	TRBJ2-3	.	CASSHRSRDTQYF	TGTGCCAGCAGCCACAGGAGTAGAGATACGCAGTATTTT
TRBV7-9	.	TRBJ2-5	TRBD1	CASSGTAIQETQYF	TGTGCCAGCAGCGGGACAGCGATCCAAGAGACCCAGTACTTC
TRBV14	.	TRBJ2-1	.	CASRFLVSEFNEQFF	TGTGCCAGCAGATTCTTGGTTAGCGAGTTCAATGAGCAGTTCTTC
TRBV7-9	.	TRBJ1-3	.	CASSSPPGTHSRNTIYF	TGTGCCAGCAGCTCCCCCCCCGGGACACATTCGAGGAACACCATATATTTT
TRBV10-3	.	TRBJ2-5	.	CAITRQAGETQYF	TGTGCCATCACGAGACAGGCCGGAGAGACCCAGTACTTC
TRBV9	few	TRBJ2-6	.	CASSPSRILTRDVLTF	TGTGCCAGCAGCCCCAGTAGGATCTTGACTCGCGACGTCCTGACTTTC
TRBV28	.	TRBJ2-1	TRBD2	CASTGEGLGEQFF	TGTGCCAGCACGGGGGAGGGCCTTGGTGAGCAGTTCTTC
TRBV6-1	.	TRBJ1-5	.	CASSERQYSNQPQHF	TGTGCCAGCAGTGAACGACAATATAGCAATCAGCCCCAGCATTTT
TRBV4-3	.	TRBJ1-2	TRBD1	CASSQTGQGARGYTF	TGCGCCAGCAGCCAAACCGGACAGGGGGCGCGTGGCTACACCTTC
TRBV7-2	once	TRBJ1-2	TRBD1	CASSLRQGVGYTF	TGTGCCAGCAGCTTAAGGCAGGGGGTTGGCTACACCTTC
TRBV28	.	TRBJ1-2	.	CASSHLDGGYGYTF	TGTGCCAGCAGCCATCTCGACGGGGGCTATGGCTACACCTTC